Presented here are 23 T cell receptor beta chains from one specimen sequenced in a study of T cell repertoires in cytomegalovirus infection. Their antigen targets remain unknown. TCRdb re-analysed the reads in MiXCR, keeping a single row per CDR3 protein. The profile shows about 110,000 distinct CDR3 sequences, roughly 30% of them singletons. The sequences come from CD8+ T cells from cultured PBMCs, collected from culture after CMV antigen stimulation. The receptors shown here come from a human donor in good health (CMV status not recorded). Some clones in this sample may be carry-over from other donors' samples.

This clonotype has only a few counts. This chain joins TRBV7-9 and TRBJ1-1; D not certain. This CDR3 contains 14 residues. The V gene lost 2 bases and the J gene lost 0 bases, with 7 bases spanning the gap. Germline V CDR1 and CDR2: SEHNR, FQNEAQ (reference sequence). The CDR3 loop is CASSLSSVNTEAFF. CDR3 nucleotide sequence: TGTGCCAGCAGCTTAAGTTCTGTGAACACTGAAGCTTTCTTT.

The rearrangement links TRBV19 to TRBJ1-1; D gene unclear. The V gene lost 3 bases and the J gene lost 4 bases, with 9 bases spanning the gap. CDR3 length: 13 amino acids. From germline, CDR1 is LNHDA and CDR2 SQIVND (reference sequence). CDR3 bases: TGTGCCAGTAGTATCATTTGGAGCACTGAAGCTTTCTTT. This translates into CASSIIWSTEAFF. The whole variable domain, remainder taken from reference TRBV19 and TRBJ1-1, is DGGITQSPKYLFRKEGQNVTLSCEQNLNHDAMYWYRQDPGQGLRLIYYSQIVNDFQKGDIAEGYSVSREKKESFPLTVTSAQKNPTAFYLCASSIIWSTEAFFGQGTRLTVV.

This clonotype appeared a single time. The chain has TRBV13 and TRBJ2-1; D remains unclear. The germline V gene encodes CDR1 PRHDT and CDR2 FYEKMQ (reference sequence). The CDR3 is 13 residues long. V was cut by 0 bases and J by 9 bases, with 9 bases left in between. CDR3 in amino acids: CASSLGPGLEQFF. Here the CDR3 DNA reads TGTGCCAGCAGCTTAGGCCCGGGTCTTGAGCAGTTCTTC.

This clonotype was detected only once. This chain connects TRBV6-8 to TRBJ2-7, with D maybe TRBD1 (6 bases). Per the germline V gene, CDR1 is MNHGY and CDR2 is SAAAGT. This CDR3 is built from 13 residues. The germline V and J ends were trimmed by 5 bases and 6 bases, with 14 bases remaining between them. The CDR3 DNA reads TGTGCCAGCAGTGGACAGCCGGGGTCCGAGCAGTACTTC. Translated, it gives CASSGQPGSEQYF.

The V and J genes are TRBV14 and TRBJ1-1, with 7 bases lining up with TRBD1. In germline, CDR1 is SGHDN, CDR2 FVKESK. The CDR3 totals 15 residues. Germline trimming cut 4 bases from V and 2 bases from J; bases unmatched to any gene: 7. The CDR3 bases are TGTGCCAGCAGCCCTTGGGCAGGGGGAAACACTGAAGCTTTCTTT. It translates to CASSPWAGGNTEAFF.

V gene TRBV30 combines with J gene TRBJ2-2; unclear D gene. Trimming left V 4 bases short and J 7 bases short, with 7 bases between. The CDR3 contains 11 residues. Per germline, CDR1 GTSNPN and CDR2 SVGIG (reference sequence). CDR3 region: CAWTPGGELFF. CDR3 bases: TGTGCCTGGACCCCAGGCGGGGAGCTGTTTTTT.

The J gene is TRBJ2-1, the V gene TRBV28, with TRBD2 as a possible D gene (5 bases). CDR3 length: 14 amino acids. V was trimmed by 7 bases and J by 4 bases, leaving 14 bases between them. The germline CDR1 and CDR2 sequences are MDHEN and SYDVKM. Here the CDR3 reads CASTLLGPYNEQFF. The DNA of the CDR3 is TGTGCCAGCACCCTACTAGGACCTTACAATGAGCAGTTCTTC.

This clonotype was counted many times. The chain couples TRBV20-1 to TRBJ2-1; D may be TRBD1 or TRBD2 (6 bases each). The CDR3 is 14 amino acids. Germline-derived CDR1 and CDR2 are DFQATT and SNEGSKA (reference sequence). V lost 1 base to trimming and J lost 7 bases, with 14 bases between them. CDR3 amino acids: CSARALRGANEQFF. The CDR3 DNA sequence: TGCAGTGCTAGAGCCCTGAGGGGGGCGAATGAGCAGTTCTTC.

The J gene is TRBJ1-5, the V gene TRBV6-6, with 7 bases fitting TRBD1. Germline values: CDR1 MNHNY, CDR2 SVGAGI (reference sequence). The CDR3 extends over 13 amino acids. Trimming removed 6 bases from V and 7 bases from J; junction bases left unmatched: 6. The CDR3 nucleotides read TGTGCCAGCAGGCGGGGAGGGGGCCAGCCCCAGCATTTT. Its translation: CASRRGGGQPQHF.

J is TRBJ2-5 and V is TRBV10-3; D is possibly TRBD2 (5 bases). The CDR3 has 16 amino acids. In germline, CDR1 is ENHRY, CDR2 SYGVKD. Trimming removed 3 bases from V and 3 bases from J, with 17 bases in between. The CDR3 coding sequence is TGTGCCATCAGTGAAAAGGTGGCAACCGGGGAAGAGACCCAGTACTTC. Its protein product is CAISEKVATGEETQYF.

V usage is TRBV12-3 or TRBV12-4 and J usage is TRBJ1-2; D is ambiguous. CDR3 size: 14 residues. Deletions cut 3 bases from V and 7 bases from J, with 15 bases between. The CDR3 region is CASSFWGSNRGYTF. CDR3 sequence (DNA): TGTGCCAGCAGTTTTTGGGGTTCGAACCGTGGCTACACCTTC.

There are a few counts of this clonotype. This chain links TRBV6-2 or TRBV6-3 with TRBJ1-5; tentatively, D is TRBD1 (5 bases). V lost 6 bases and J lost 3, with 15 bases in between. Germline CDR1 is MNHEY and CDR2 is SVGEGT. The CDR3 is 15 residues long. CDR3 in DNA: TGTGCCAGCAGGACCTTGGGACTGATCAATCAGCCCCAGCATTTT. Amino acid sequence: CASRTLGLINQPQHF.

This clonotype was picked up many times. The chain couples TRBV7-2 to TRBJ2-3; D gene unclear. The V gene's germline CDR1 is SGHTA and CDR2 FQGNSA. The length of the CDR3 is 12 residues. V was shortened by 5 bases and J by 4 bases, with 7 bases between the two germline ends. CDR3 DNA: TGTGCCAGCAGCGCGGACGCAGATACGCAGTATTTT. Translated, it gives CASSADADTQYF.

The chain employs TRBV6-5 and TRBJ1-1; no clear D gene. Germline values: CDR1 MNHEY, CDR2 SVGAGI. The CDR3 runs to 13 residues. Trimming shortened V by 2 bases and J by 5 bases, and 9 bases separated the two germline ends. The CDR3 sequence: CASSYPDSTEAFF. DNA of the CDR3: TGTGCCAGCAGTTACCCTGATAGTACTGAAGCTTTCTTT.

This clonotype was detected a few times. This chain's CDR3 is CASSQAMRGGDTEAFF. CDR3 nucleotides: TGCGCCAGCAGCCAGGCCATGAGGGGCGGGGATACTGAAGCTTTCTTT. The chain links TRBV4-1 to TRBJ1-1, with TRBD1 as a possible D gene (5 bases). The CDR3 spans 16 residues. Germline CDR1 and CDR2: MGHRA and YSYEKL. Trimming took 3 bases from V and 5 from J, leaving 19 bases between them.

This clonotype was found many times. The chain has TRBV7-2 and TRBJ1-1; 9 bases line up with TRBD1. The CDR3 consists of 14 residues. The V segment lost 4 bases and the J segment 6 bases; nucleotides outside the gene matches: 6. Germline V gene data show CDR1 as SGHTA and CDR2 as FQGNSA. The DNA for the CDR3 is TGTGCCAGCAGCTCGACAGGGGGAGGAGCTGAAGCTTTCTTT. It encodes CASSSTGGGAEAFF. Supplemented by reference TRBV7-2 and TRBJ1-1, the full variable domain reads GAGVSQSPSNKVTEKGKDVELRCDPISGHTALYWYRQSLGQGLEFLIYFQGNSAPDKSGLPSDRFSAERTGGSVSTLTIQRTQQEDSAVYLCASSSTGGGAEAFFGQGTRLTVV.

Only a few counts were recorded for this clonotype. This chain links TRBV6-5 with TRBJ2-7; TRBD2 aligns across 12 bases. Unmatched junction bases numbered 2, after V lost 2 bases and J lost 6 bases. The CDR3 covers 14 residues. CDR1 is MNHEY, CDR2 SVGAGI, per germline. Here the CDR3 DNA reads TGTGCCAGCAGTTACCTAGCGGGGGGGCCCGAGCAGTACTTC. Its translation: CASSYLAGGPEQYF.

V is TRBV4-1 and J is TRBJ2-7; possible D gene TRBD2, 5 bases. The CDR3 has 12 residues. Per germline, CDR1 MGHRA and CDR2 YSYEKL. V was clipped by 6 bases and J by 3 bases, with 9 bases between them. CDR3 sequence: CASRGSGYEQYF. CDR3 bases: TGCGCCAGCAGAGGGAGCGGCTACGAGCAGTACTTC.

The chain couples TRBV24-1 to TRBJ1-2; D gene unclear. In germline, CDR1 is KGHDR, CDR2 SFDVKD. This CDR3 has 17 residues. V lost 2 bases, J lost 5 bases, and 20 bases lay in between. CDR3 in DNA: TGTGCCACCAGTGATTCGAGAGGGAGCGTCCCCATTTATGGCTACACCTTC. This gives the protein CATSDSRGSVPIYGYTF.

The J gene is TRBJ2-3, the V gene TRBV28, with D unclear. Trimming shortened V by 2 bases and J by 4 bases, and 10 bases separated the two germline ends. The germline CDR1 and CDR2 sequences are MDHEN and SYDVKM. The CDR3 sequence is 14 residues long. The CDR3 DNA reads TGTGCCAGCAGTTTAAGCCAGCTACCAGATACGCAGTATTTT. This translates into CASSLSQLPDTQYF.

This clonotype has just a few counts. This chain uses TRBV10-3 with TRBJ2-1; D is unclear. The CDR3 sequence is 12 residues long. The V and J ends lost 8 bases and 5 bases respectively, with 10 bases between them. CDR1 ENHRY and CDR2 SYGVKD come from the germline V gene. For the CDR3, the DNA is TGTGCCATCGGGCTAACTAACAATGAGCAGTTCTTC. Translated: CAIGLTNNEQFF.

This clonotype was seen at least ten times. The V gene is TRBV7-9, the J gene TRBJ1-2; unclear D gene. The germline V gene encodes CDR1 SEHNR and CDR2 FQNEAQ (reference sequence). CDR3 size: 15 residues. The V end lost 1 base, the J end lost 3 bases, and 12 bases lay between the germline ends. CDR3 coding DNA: TGTGCCAGCAGCTTAGGAGAGATGGACCACTATGGCTACACCTTC. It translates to CASSLGEMDHYGYTF.

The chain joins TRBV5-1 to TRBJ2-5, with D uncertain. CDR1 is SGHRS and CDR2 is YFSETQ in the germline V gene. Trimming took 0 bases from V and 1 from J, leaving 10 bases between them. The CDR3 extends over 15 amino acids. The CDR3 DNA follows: TGCGCCAGCAGCTTGGTGAGAGCCAGCCAAGAGACCCAGTACTTC. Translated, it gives CASSLVRASQETQYF.